The rows below give T cell receptor beta chains drawn from one sample of a study of identical twins. TCRdb itself ran the 5' RACE reads through MiXCR, one entry per CDR3 protein. The sample contains some 660,000 distinct CDR3 sequences, 8.5% to 9% of which appear only once. Separately, the same data were catalogued under a study of yellow fever vaccine responses in identical twins.

The sequencing sample was made of PBMCs. The source of these receptors is a woman aged 18-35 years in good health. CDR3s include the opening cysteine and the closing phenylalanine or tryptophan. Fields, in order: D gene, J gene, clone size, V gene, CDR3 DNA, CDR3 protein. The D gene is left open where the match is weak. Size is stated for part of the rows, as once, few or many counts, or as a class when the clone is expanded.

TRBD1 | TRBJ2-5 | many | TRBV5-6 | TGTGCCAGCAGCCGAACCCGGGACAGGGAAGAGACCCAGTACTTC | CASSRTRDREETQYF
NA | TRBJ1-5 | few | TRBV3-1 | TGTGCCAGCAGCCAAGCCGCGGACAGCAATCAGCCCCAGCATTTT | CASSQAADSNQPQHF
TRBD1 | TRBJ2-7 | NA | TRBV28 | TGTGCCAGCGTCGGACAGGCGGCCTACGAGCAGTACTTC | CASVGQAAYEQYF
TRBD1 | TRBJ1-5 | many | TRBV27 | TGTGCCAGCAGTCCAATAGGGACAGGGGCTAATCAGCCCCAGCATTTT | CASSPIGTGANQPQHF
NA | TRBJ2-1 | many | TRBV12-5 | TGCGCCAGCGGACTGGGGAGCTCCTACAATGAGCAGTTCTTC | CASGLGSSYNEQFF
NA | TRBJ1-2 | NA | TRBV29-1 | TGCAGCGCACCCACAGGCGGCTATGGCTACACCTTC | CSAPTGGYGYTF
NA | TRBJ2-6 | NA | TRBV10-3 | TGTGCCATCAGTGAGTCTGGAGGGGGCGTAGGTGGGGCCAACGTCCTGACTTTC | CAISESGGGVGGANVLTF
NA | TRBJ2-7 | few | TRBV18 | TGTGCCAGCGGGTCGGGGGGCCGCTCCTACGAGCAGTACTTC | CASGSGGRSYEQYF
TRBD1 | TRBJ2-5 | many | TRBV5-1 | TGCGCCAGCAGCACCGGGACAGGGGTTCTGGAGACCCAGTACTTC | CASSTGTGVLETQYF
TRBD2 | TRBJ2-1 | NA | TRBV15 | TGTGCCACCAGCCGGACTAGCGGGAGGATTAGCTCCTACAATGAGCAGTTCTTC | CATSRTSGRISSYNEQFF
NA | TRBJ2-7 | NA | TRBV6-2/TRBV6-3 | TGTGCCAGCAGCAAGCCGCCCGGGTTCAACGAGCAGTACTTC | CASSKPPGFNEQYF
NA | TRBJ2-7 | few | TRBV28 | TGTGCCAGCGGAATCTACGAGCAGTACTTC | CASGIYEQYF
NA | TRBJ1-6 | many | TRBV4-2 | TGTGCCAGCAGCCAAGGTGGGGTGAAGAATTCACCCCTCCACTTT | CASSQGGVKNSPLHF
TRBD2 | TRBJ2-7 | few | TRBV4-1 | TGCGCCAGCAGCCCTCCCGGGAGGGCCCCCTACGAGCAGTACTTC | CASSPPGRAPYEQYF
TRBD2 | TRBJ2-1 | few | TRBV20-1 | TGCAGTGCTAGAGATCGCCGACTAGCGGAATACAATGAGCAGTTCTTC | CSARDRRLAEYNEQFF
TRBD1 | TRBJ2-4 | NA | TRBV6-2/TRBV6-3 | TGTGCCAGCAGTTACTCGACAGGGATGACCAAAAACATTCAGTACTTC | CASSYSTGMTKNIQYF
NA | TRBJ1-1 | many | TRBV5-6 | TGTGCCAGCAGCCACACGGTGAACACTGAAGCTTTCTTT | CASSHTVNTEAFF
TRBD2 | TRBJ2-5 | few | TRBV12-3/TRBV12-4 | TGTGCCAGCAGCCGAACGAGCGGGGGGCCCCCTTACTTC | CASSRTSGGPPYF
NA | TRBJ2-1 | NA | TRBV5-6 | TGTGCCAGGAGCCCAGGGAGCCTGGAGCAGTTCTTC | CARSPGSLEQFF